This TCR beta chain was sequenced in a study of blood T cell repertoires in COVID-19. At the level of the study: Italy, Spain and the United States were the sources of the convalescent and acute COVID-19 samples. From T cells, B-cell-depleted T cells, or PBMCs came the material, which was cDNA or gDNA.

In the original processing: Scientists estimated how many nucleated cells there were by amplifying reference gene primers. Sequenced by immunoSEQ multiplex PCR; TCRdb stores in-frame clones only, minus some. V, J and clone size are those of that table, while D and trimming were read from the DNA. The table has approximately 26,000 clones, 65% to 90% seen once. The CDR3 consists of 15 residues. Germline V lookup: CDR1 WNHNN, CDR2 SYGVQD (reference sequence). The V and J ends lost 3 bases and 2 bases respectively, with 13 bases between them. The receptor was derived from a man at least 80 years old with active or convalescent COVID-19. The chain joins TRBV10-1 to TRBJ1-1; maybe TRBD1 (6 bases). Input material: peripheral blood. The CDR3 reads CASSESAGDNTEAFF. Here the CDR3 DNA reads TGCGCCAGCAGTGAAAGCGCAGGGGATAACACTGAAGCTTTCTTT.